This entry describes one T cell receptor (beta chain). There are a few counts of this clonotype. Its antigen has not been determined. No much larger clone exists at a distance of one base, and base qualities are not known. Hyperthyroidism was defined as stable when no progression to ophthalmopathy occurred within 18 months of follow-up. Hyperthyroidism patients were newly diagnosed, were aged 18 to 65 years, and had a disease duration under 2 months. Anyone with other autoimmune diseases, uncontrolled infections, pregnancy or lactation was excluded from the study. Clinical symptoms, serum thyroxine, TRAb, thyroid ultrasound and orbital computed tomography formed the basis of the diagnosis. Ficoll-Paque density gradient centrifugation was used to isolate PBMCs from about 9 ml of fresh peripheral blood. Trizol reagent was used to extract the total RNA, and its quality was then checked on an Agilent 2100 Bioanalyzer.

Sequences MGHRA (CDR1) and YSYEKL (CDR2) are obtained from the germline V gene. Including cysteine and phenylalanine, the CDR3 has 17 amino acids. The only DNA kept is the CDR3, 51 bases in frame from the first base. Relative to germline, V is 0 bases shorter and J is 4 bases shorter, with 18 bases between their ends. This sample was taken from a study of Graves' ophthalmopathy and Graves' hyperthyroidism (dated by TCRdb to the late 2010s). Describing the broader study: Peripheral blood samples were taken at the time of initial diagnosis, before any treatment was given. The study used TCR beta repertoire signatures to distinguish Graves' ophthalmopathy from Graves' hyperthyroidism and to predict progression to ophthalmopathy. In total, some 140 blood samples were TCR-sequenced: approximately 40 ophthalmopathy, under 85 hyperthyroidism and about 17 hyperthyroidism-to-ophthalmopathy patients. To explore V-J signatures that distinguish ophthalmopathy from hyperthyroidism, a discovery set of 100 patients was enrolled, made up of roughly 41 with ophthalmopathy and 57 with stable hyperthyroidism. For independent validation, a separate cohort was made up of around 19 hyperthyroidism patients plus 17 patients who later progressed from hyperthyroidism to ophthalmopathy. In roughly six hyperthyroidism patients, the T-cell repertoire of thyroid tissue was compared with the T-cell repertoire of blood. Once sampling was done, hyperthyroidism patients were given methimazole at a starting dose of 30 mg daily, while ophthalmopathy patients were given high-dose intravenous methylprednisolone. Paper-wide results and their limitations: In validation, the model predicted ophthalmopathy progression with about 71% sensitivity and roughly 78% specificity; roughly 12 predicted patients were CT-confirmed with GO in a median of roughly 6.8 months. No statistical method was used to set the sample size in advance, and the investigators knew which group each participant was assigned to. In cross-validation, the 13-signature model distinguished ophthalmopathy from stable hyperthyroidism with roughly 90% sensitivity and nearly 82% specificity, and in the test set the corresponding values were roughly 80% and 75%. Most of the expanded thyroid clonotypes with a frequency above 0.001 were also detected in blood, and it was suggested that the thyroid immune response may be reflected by blood repertoires.

TCR beta CDR3 regions were amplified from RNA transcripts for repertoire sequencing. HTBI primers and the Qiagen OneStep RT-PCR kit were used in a first-round RT-PCR, which was followed by a second-round multiplex PCR, size selection and purification. Libraries were sequenced on an Illumina HiSeq2000 using paired-end 100 bp reads. The study's own analysis went as follows. SOAPnuke was used for read processing, and reads with adapters, uncalled bases, a mean Phred below 15, or no exact constant-primer or identifier match were discarded. High-quality paired reads were merged with COPE v1.2.5. Each unique nucleotide sequence was defined as a clonotype, and clonotypes were aligned to IMGT TRB V, D and J references with MiTCR v1.1. The analysis was limited to V-J combinations with a frequency above 0.0001, which together covered over 98% of repertoires. For each V-J combination, a TCR clonal expansion and chaos score was defined as the ratio of F50 clonal expansion to chaos observed in the TCRdist matrix. Welch's t-statistics and random forest were used to reduce the features to 10 to 15 V-J combinations, which were then used as input to a naive Bayes classifier. The Morisita-Horn index was used to measure how similar the thyroid and blood repertoires were. TCRdb trimmed public reads at Q25 via fastp, called clones via MiXCR and kept in-frame beta chains. Rows with a matching CDR3 protein are joined into one entry that keeps the most common DNA and genes. In this record, the V and J calls reflect TCRdb's handling and not the investigators' own analysis. The sample data list roughly 350,000 distinct CDR3 sequences, and about 18% of these were observed just once. 2.4% of the sample rests with the top ten.

The sample taken for sequencing was peripheral blood. The clonotype comes from an adult woman with stable Graves' hyperthyroidism. The V gene is TRBV4-1 and the J gene is TRBJ2-5; the D segment could be TRBD2, given 6 matching bases. The CDR3 reads as follows: CASSQDRWGSGGETQYF. The sequence in DNA is TGCGCCAGCAGCCAAGATAGATGGGGTAGCGGAGGAGAGACCCAGTACTTC.